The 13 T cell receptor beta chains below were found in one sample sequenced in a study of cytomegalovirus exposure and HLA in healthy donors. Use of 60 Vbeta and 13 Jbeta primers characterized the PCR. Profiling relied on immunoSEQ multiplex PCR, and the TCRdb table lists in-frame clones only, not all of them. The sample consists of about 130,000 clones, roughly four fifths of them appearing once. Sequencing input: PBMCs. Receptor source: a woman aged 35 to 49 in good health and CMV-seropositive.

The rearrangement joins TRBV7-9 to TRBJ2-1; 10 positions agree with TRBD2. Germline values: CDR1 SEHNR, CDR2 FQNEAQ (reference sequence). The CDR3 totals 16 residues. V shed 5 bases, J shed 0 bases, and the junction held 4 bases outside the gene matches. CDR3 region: CASSPPSGSSYNEQFF. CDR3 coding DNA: TGTGCCAGCAGCCCCCCTAGCGGGAGCTCCTACAATGAGCAGTTCTTC.

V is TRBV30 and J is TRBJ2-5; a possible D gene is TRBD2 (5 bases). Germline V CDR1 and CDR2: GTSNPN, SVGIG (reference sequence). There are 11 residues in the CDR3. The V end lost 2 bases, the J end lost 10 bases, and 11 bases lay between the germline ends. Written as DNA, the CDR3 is TGTGCCTGGAGTCCAAAGGAGGTCCAGTACTTC. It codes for CAWSPKEVQYF.

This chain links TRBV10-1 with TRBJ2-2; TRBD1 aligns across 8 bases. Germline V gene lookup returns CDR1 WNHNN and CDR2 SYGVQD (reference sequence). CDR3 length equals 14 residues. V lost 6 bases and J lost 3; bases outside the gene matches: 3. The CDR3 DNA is TGCGCCAGCAGCTCGGGACAGGACACCGGGGAGCTGTTTTTT. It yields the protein CASSSGQDTGELFF.

CDR3 DNA sequence: TGTGCCAGCAGCCCTCAAGGGGGTTCGGGGGAGCAGTACTTC. It specifies CASSPQGGSGEQYF. V usage is TRBV7-9 and J usage is TRBJ2-7; D is perhaps TRBD1 (6 bases). The CDR3 spans 14 residues. Germline V gene data show CDR1 as SEHNR and CDR2 as FQNEAQ (reference sequence). V gave up 5 bases and J gave up 7 bases, with 18 bases separating them.

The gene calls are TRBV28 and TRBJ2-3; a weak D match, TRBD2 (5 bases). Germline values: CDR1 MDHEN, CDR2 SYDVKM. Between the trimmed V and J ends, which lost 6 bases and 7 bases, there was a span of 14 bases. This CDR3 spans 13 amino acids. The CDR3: CASRPTPGNTQYF. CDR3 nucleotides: TGTGCCAGCAGACCCACCCCGGGGAATACGCAGTATTTT.

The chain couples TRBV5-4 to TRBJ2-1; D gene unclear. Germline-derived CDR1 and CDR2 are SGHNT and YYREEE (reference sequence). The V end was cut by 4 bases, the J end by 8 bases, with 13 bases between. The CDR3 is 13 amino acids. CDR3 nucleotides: TGTGCCAGCAGCCACCTACAGTCGGATGAGCAGTTCTTC. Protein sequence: CASSHLQSDEQFF.

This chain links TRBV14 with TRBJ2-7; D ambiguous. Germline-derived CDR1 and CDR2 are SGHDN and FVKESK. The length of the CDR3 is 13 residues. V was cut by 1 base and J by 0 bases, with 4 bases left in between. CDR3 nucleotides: TGTGCCAGCAGCCAAGCTCTCTCCTACGAGCAGTACTTC. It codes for CASSQALSYEQYF.

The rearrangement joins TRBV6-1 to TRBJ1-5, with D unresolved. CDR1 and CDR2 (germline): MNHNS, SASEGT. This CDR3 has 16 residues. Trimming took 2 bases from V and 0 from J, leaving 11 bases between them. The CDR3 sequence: CASSERTWDSNQPQHF. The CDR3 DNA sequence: TGTGCCAGCAGTGAACGGACTTGGGATAGCAATCAGCCCCAGCATTTT.

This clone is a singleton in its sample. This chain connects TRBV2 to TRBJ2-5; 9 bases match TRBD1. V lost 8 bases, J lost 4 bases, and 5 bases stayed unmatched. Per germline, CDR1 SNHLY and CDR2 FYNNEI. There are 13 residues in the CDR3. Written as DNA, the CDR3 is TGTGCCAGCCTAAACAGGGGGCGAGAGACCCAGTACTTC. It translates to CASLNRGRETQYF.

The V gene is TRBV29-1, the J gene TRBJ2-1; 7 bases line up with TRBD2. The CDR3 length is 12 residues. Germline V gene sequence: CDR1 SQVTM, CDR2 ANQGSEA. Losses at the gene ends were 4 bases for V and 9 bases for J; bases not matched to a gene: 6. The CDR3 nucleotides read TGCAGCGTTGGGGGCACTAGCGTTGAGCAGTTCTTC. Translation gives CSVGGTSVEQFF.

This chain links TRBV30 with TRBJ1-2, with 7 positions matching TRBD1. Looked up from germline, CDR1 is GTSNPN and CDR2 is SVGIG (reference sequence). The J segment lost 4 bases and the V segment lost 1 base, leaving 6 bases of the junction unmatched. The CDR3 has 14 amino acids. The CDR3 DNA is TGTGCCTGGAGTGGAGAGGGACAGAGCTATGGCTACACCTTC. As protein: CAWSGEGQSYGYTF.

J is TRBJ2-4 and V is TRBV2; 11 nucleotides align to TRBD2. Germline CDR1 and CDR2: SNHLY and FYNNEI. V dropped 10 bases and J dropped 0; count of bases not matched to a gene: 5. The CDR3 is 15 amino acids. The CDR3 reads CAIVAGGKAKNIQYF. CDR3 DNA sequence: TGTGCCATCGTAGCGGGAGGGAAAGCCAAAAACATTCAGTACTTC.

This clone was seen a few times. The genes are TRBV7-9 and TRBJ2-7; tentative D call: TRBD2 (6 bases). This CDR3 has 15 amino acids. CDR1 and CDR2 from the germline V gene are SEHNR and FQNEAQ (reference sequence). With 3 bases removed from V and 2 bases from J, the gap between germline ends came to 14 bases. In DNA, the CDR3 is TGTGCCAGCAGCTTGGGGCTAGCGAATCCCTACGAGCAGTACTTC. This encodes CASSLGLANPYEQYF.